What follows is one TCR beta chain and its context. This sample is part of a study of shared clonotypes between healthy human individuals. The assay was immunoSEQ multiplex PCR, and TCRdb's table has in-frame clones only and misses some. The sample yields 2,500,000 or so clones, 90% to 95% seen once. Germline V gene lookup returns CDR1 SGHRS and CDR2 YFSETQ. The V end lost 4 bases, the J end lost 6 bases, and 18 bases lay between the germline ends. The CDR3 contains 15 residues. Healthy HIV-negative adults with no recent acute infections or vaccinations were recruited as donors. This clonotype was sampled from a man between 18 and 29 years old in good health. Some clones in this sample may be carry-over from other donors' samples. The V gene is TRBV5-1, the J gene TRBJ2-3; D might be TRBD1 (6 bases). Sequenced: naive CD4+ T cells from PBMCs. Specified subset: CD45RA+ positively selected. DNA of the CDR3: TGCGCCAGCAGCCAACAGGGCATCCCCTCGGATACGCAGTATTTT. It encodes CASSQQGIPSDTQYF. The complete variable domain, with remaining parts taken from reference TRBV5-1 and TRBJ2-3, reads KAGVTQTPRYLIKTRGQQVTLSCSPISGHRSVSWYQQTPGQGLQFLFEYFSETQRNKGNFPGRFSGRQFSNSRSEMNVSTLELGDSALYLCASSQQGIPSDTQYFGPGTRLTVL.